What follows are 22 T cell receptor beta chains derived from one specimen sequenced in a study of CD8+ T cells in alopecia areata. The authors extracted RNA and reverse transcribed it into cDNA as the sequencing template. Sequencing used immunoSEQ multiplex PCR; TCRdb keeps in-frame clones, though not all of them. This sample has around 100,000 clones, each found more than once. The specimen sequenced was lesional skin. These receptors originate from a C3H/HeJ mouse with alopecia areata. MHC haplotype of the strain: H2-k.

Details on this clone: Gene names are mouse gene names. Read sequence stops 4 residues before the CDR3 end, and the germline J gene provides the missing end. This chain uses TRBV1 with TRBJ1-1; possible D gene TRBD1, 5 bases. CDR3 length: 14 amino acids. Germline V gene lookup returns CDR1 NSQYPW and CDR2 LRSPGD (reference sequence). CDR3 amino acids: CTCSADPGGGEVFF. The DNA read from the CDR3 is TGCACCTGCAGTGCAGACCCTGGGGGGGGA. Combining the CDR3 with reference TRBV1 and TRBJ1-1 gives the whole variable domain VTLLEQNPRWRLVPRGQAVNLRCILKNSQYPWMSWYQQDLQKQLQWLFTLRSPGDKEVKSLPGADYLATRVTDTELRLQVANMSQGRTLYCTCSADPGGGEVFFGKGTRLTVV.

A note on this clone: Mouse gene names and germline throughout. The sequenced fragment ends 4 residues before the CDR3 boundary, so the rest is inferred from the germline J gene. This chain uses TRBV17 with TRBJ1-2, with D maybe TRBD1 (6 bases). Germline CDR1 is MNHDT and CDR2 is YYDKIL. The CDR3 covers 13 residues. CDR3 protein: CASSRLGGRDYTF. The CDR3 bases that were read are TGTGCTAGCAGTAGACTGGGGGGGCGC.

This clone turned up a few times. Germline and genes: mouse. The sequenced fragment ends 4 residues before the CDR3 boundary, so the rest is inferred from the germline J gene. The chain has TRBV1 and TRBJ2-1; 9 nucleotides line up with TRBD2. CDR3 length: 16 residues. The germline V gene has CDR1 NSQYPW and CDR2 LRSPGD (reference sequence). The sequenced part of the CDR3 DNA is TGCACCTGCAGTGCAGATGCACTGGGGGGAGGAGCT. Amino acid sequence: CTCSADALGGGA. The full-length CDR3 reads as CTCSADALGGGAEQFF. Combining the CDR3 with reference TRBV1 and TRBJ2-1 gives the whole variable domain VTLLEQNPRWRLVPRGQAVNLRCILKNSQYPWMSWYQQDLQKQLQWLFTLRSPGDKEVKSLPGADYLATRVTDTELRLQVANMSQGRTLYCTCSADALGGGAEQFFGPGTRLTVL.

Regarding this clone: Mouse names are used for the genes. The missing CDR3 end, 4 residues past where the read stops, is filled in from the germline J gene. This chain connects TRBV19 to TRBJ2-7; D gene ambiguous. The germline V gene encodes CDR1 FNHDT and CDR2 SITEND (reference sequence). The CDR3 runs 13 residues. V gave up 4 bases and J gave up 0 bases, with 8 bases separating them. The CDR3 reads CASSRQDSYEQYF. The CDR3 DNA, read in part, is TGTGCCAGCAGTCGGCAGGACTCCTAT.

This clone was seen only a few times. The genes are named according to mouse. Read data end 4 residues before the CDR3 end; the end is taken from the germline J gene. Other DNA sequences within the sample encode an identical CDR3. The chain recombines TRBV5 with TRBJ2-3; 11 nucleotides line up with TRBD2. Germline V gene sequence: CDR1 LGHNA, CDR2 YNLKQL (reference sequence). The CDR3 extends over 16 amino acids. J was trimmed by 0 bases and V by 4 bases; bases with no gene match: 3. CDR3 amino acids: CASSPGLGESAETLYF. Partial CDR3 DNA: TGTGCCAGCAGCCCGGGACTGGGGGAAAGTGCAGAA.

A word on this clone: Genes and germline are mouse. The read ends 4 residues before the CDR3 terminus; that terminus is restored from the germline J gene. J is TRBJ1-4 and V is TRBV13-1, with a tentative D call TRBD1 (6 bases). Between the trimmed V and J ends, which lost 0 bases and 3 bases, there was a span of 9 bases. The CDR3 runs 15 residues. Germline values: CDR1 NSHNY, CDR2 SYGAGN. The CDR3 loop is CASSDGGQTNERLFF. The DNA read from the CDR3 is TGTGCCAGCAGTGATGGTGGACAGACCAACGAA.

Comment on this clone: The germline and genes are mouse ones. Read sequence stops 4 residues before the CDR3 end, and the germline J gene provides the missing end. This sequence joins TRBV19 and TRBJ2-7; 10 bases line up with TRBD2. The V gene's germline CDR1 is FNHDT and CDR2 SITEND (reference sequence). The CDR3 is 14 amino acids. The CDR3 protein is CASTPATGGYEQYF. The part of the CDR3 DNA that was read is TGTGCCAGCACCCCCGCGACTGGGGGGTAT.

Note on this clone: Gene and germline names: mouse. The read is 4 residues too short to cover the CDR3 end, so that end is filled in from the germline J gene. The chain links TRBV13-3 to TRBJ2-4, with 8 bases aligning to TRBD2. V lost 0 bases and J lost 0; bases outside the gene matches: 3. Germline assignment: CDR1 NNHDY and CDR2 SYVADS. The CDR3 spans 16 residues. The sequenced part of the CDR3 DNA is TGTGCCAGCAGTGATGGGGGGGGCCCTAGTCAAAAC. It codes for CASSDGGGPSQN. The full CDR3 is CASSDGGGPSQNTLYF. The variable domain in full, completed from reference TRBV13-3 and TRBJ2-4, reads EAAVTQSPRSKVAVTGGKVTLSCHQTNNHDYMYWYRQDTGHGLRLIHYSYVADSTEKGDIPDGYKASRPSQENFSLILELASLSQTAVYFCASSDGGGPSQNTLYFGAGTRLSVL.

This clone occurred a few times. Genes and germline are mouse. The CDR3 extends 4 residues past the end of the read, so its final part is completed from the germline J gene. The V call is TRBV1, the J call TRBJ2-7; 7 positions agree with TRBD1. The trim removed 1 base at V and 0 bases at J, leaving 6 bases unmatched. CDR1 and CDR2 from the germline V gene are NSQYPW and LRSPGD (reference sequence). This CDR3 comprises 16 residues. Incomplete CDR3 DNA: TGCACCTGCAGTGCAGCCGGACAGGTGAGCTCCTAT. Encoded protein: CTCSAAGQVSSY. In full, the CDR3 reads CTCSAAGQVSSYEQYF.

With regard to this clone: Gene names and germline match the mouse. The read halts 4 residues ahead of the CDR3 end, with the missing end drawn from the germline J gene. V usage is TRBV1 and J usage is TRBJ2-7; a possible D gene is TRBD1 (6 bases). In germline, CDR1 is NSQYPW, CDR2 LRSPGD (reference sequence). This CDR3 is built from 16 residues. V was clipped by 0 bases and J by 0 bases, with 12 bases between them. The covered CDR3 bases are TGCACCTGCAGTGCAGATACAGGGCCTAGCTCCTAT. Protein: CTCSADTGPSSY. The entire CDR3 protein is CTCSADTGPSSYEQYF.

This clone appeared a few times. Here the gene names and germline are mouse. Read data end 4 residues before the CDR3 end; the end is taken from the germline J gene. J is TRBJ2-1 and V is TRBV13-3, with a possible D match to TRBD2 (7 bases). V was trimmed by 0 bases and J by 3 bases, leaving 13 bases between them. The germline gives CDR1 NNHDY, CDR2 SYVADS. CDR3 size: 16 residues. CDR3 DNA, as far as it was read: TGTGCCAGCAGTGATGAGGGGGGGAGGGGCTATGCT. Residues: CASSDEGGRGYA. The complete CDR3 sequence is CASSDEGGRGYAEQFF.

This clone was observed many times. The gene names here belong to mouse. The read ends 4 residues shy of where the CDR3 ends; the end is completed using the germline J gene. V usage is TRBV13-3 and J usage is TRBJ2-3, with TRBD2 matching 10 bases. Trimming took 2 bases from V and 1 from J; bases not matched to a gene: 7. The CDR3 length is 17 residues. Germline loops: CDR1 NNHDY, CDR2 SYVADS. CDR3 region: CASSEPGGARGAETLYF. The CDR3 DNA, read in part, is TGTGCCAGCAGTGAGCCTGGGGGGGCGCGTGGTGCAGAA.

As regards this clone: Germline and genes here are mouse. The read comes to an end 4 residues before the CDR3 does, leaving the germline J gene to fill in the end. The rearrangement joins TRBV1 to TRBJ2-1; D is unresolved. Germline CDR1 and CDR2: NSQYPW and LRSPGD (reference sequence). V was pared by 1 base and J by 5 bases, with 6 bases between. The CDR3 is 13 residues long. This CDR3 is CTCSAGEDAEQFF. The sequenced part of the CDR3 DNA is TGCACCTGCAGTGCAGGGGAGGATGCT.

This clone turned up a few times. At residue 12, the translated DNA and the protein in TCRdb do not agree; the protein given here is derived from the DNA. Gene names and germline match the mouse. The CDR3 end falls 3 residues outside the read, so it is completed with the germline J gene. J is TRBJ1-6 and V is TRBV13-1; TRBD1 agrees at 7 bases. TRBJ1-6 is an ORF; its function is uncertain. The germline V gene has CDR1 NSHNY and CDR2 SYGAGN. The CDR3 loop spans 15 amino acids. Unmatched junction bases numbered 6, after V lost 2 bases and J lost 7 bases. The covered CDR3 bases are TGTGCCAGCAGTGAACGACAGGGTCGGAATTCGCCC. This encodes CASSERQGRNSP. The full CDR3 sequence reads CASSERQGRNSPLYF.

This clone was counted a few times. The gene names given are mouse names. Read data end 4 residues before the CDR3 end; the end is taken from the germline J gene. The V gene is TRBV13-3, the J gene TRBJ1-4, with TRBD1 as a possible D gene (5 bases). Germline CDR1 NNHDY, CDR2 SYVADS. CDR3 length: 14 residues. Trimming removed 5 bases from V and 1 base from J, with 9 bases in between. CDR3 residues: CASRPQGSNERLFF. CDR3 DNA, as far as it was read: TGTGCCAGCAGGCCGCAGGGTTCCAACGAA.

Comments on this clone: The gene names given are mouse names. The CDR3 end is not reached by the read, which stops 4 residues before it; the germline J gene fills it in. V is TRBV13-3 and J is TRBJ2-7; 12 nucleotides match TRBD1. Unmatched junction bases numbered 6, after V lost 2 bases and J lost 0 bases. Germline V gives CDR1 NNHDY, CDR2 SYVADS. This CDR3 has 17 amino acids. The CDR3 DNA, read in part, is TGTGCCAGCAGTGAACCGGGACAGGGGGCTAGCTCCTAT. It translates to CASSEPGQGASSY. The whole CDR3 protein reads CASSEPGQGASSYEQYF.

This clone was seen many times. Gene names follow the mouse nomenclature. The read finishes 4 residues shy of the CDR3 end, and the germline J gene is used to complete it. J is TRBJ2-5 and V is TRBV13-1; a weak D match, TRBD2 (6 bases). Germline lookup yields CDR1 NSHNY and CDR2 SYGAGN. V gave up 3 bases and J gave up 2 bases, with 7 bases separating them. This CDR3 contains 13 residues. CDR3 protein: CASSAGVQDTQYF. Incomplete CDR3 DNA: TGTGCCAGCAGTGCTGGGGTCCAAGAC.

This clone was picked up many times. Gene labels here are mouse ones. The read ends 4 residues before the CDR3 terminus; that terminus is restored from the germline J gene. The chain recombines TRBV13-3 with TRBJ1-2; the D gene is possibly TRBD1 (5 bases). Germline V gene sequence: CDR1 NNHDY, CDR2 SYVADS. CDR3 length: 12 residues. The covered CDR3 bases are TGTGCCAGCAGCAACTGGGGGGGC. Protein sequence: CASSNWGG. The CDR3 in its entirety is CASSNWGGDYTF.

In the case of this clone: The germline and genes are mouse ones. With the read ending 4 residues before the CDR3 end, the germline J gene is used to fill in that end. The chain uses TRBV13-1 and TRBJ2-5, with 8 bases identical to TRBD2. The length of the CDR3 is 14 residues. V lost 5 bases to trimming and J lost 2 bases; unmatched junction nucleotides: 4. The germline V gene encodes CDR1 NSHNY and CDR2 SYGAGN. This CDR3 is CASSLGLGQDTQYF. The CDR3 DNA, read in part, is TGTGCCAGCAGCCTTGGACTGGGCCAAGAC.

This clone has only a few counts. Gene names refer to mouse genes. The observed sequence ends 4 residues before the CDR3 terminus, with the missing tail filled in from the germline J gene. The rearrangement joins TRBV13-3 to TRBJ2-3; TRBD2 agrees at 11 bases. The CDR3 runs to 15 residues. Per germline, CDR1 NNHDY and CDR2 SYVADS. CDR3 region: CASSGGTGGLETLYF. The CDR3 DNA, read in part, is TGTGCCAGCAGTGGGGGGACTGGGGGCCTAGAA.

This clone turned up a few times. Gene and germline names: mouse. The CDR3 end is not reached by the read, which stops 4 residues before it; the germline J gene fills it in. This sequence joins TRBV15 and TRBJ2-7, with 7 bases lining up with TRBD2. CDR1 and CDR2 (germline): SGHND, FRSKSL. Losses at the gene ends were 9 bases for V and 3 bases for J; bases not matched to a gene: 5. The CDR3 loop spans 12 amino acids. The covered CDR3 bases are TGTGCCAGAAAAGGACTGGACTAT. The encoded protein is CARKGLDY. The whole CDR3 region reads CARKGLDYEQYF.

As to this clone: The TCRdb protein fails to match the DNA translation at residue 10; the protein reported here was translated from the DNA. Gene names refer to mouse genes. With the read ending 3 residues before the CDR3 end, the germline J gene is used to fill in that end. The rearrangement links TRBV1 to TRBJ1-6; D is uncertain. TRBJ1-6 is classed as an ORF, of uncertain function. Germline V gene sequence: CDR1 NSQYPW, CDR2 LRSPGD (reference sequence). This CDR3 contains 13 residues. Trimming removed 0 bases at V and 9 bases at J, with 6 bases between. The part of the CDR3 DNA that was read is TGCACCTGCAGTGCAGAGGGGTTTTCGCCC. This sequence encodes CTCSAEGFSP. Given in full, the CDR3 is CTCSAEGFSPLYF.